Listed below are T cell receptor beta chains from one sample, sequenced in a study of early T cells in non-severe SARS-CoV-2 infection. TCRdb re-derived calls from the 5' RACE reads in MiXCR, one entry per CDR3 protein. The sample has 55,000 to 75,000 distinct CDR3 sequences, 12% seen once; the top ten hold 3.5% to 4.5%. The material sequenced was whole blood. Every receptor here comes from an adult who was a healthcare worker with PCR-confirmed SARS-CoV-2 infection or an uninfected control (not recorded which). CDR3s include the opening cysteine and the closing phenylalanine or tryptophan.

V: TRBV20-1
J: TRBJ2-7
CDR3: CSARSGPSEQYF

V: TRBV20-1
J: TRBJ2-2
CDR3: CSATTGPHTGELFF

V: TRBV28
J: TRBJ2-3
CDR3: CASTGRDTQYF

V: TRBV19
J: TRBJ2-7
CDR3: CASSNRGIYEQYF

V: TRBV7-3
J: TRBJ2-1
CDR3: CASSLFEGSYNEQFF

V: TRBV3-1
J: TRBJ2-7
CDR3: CASSQTEREQYF

V: TRBV9
J: TRBJ1-2
CDR3: CASSVVGSVDGYTF

V: TRBV12-3/TRBV12-4
J: TRBJ2-3
CDR3: CASSLSVPDTQYF

V: TRBV30
J: TRBJ1-1
CDR3: CAWSPGQGPKNTEAFF

V: TRBV6-5
J: TRBJ2-1
CDR3: CASSYSWGADGNEQFF

V: TRBV30
J: TRBJ2-7
CDR3: CAWNQPGQGIEQYF

V: TRBV3-1
J: TRBJ2-2
CDR3: CASSPSPWTSLTGELFF

V: TRBV4-2
J: TRBJ2-2
CDR3: CASSPRISGELFF

V: TRBV9
J: TRBJ2-5
CDR3: CASSVGGEPQETQYF

V: TRBV27
J: TRBJ2-7
CDR3: CASRGLAIEQYF

V: TRBV2
J: TRBJ2-4
CDR3: CASSYRDIQYF

V: TRBV4-1
J: TRBJ2-7
CDR3: CASSQDFLAGTYEQYF

V: TRBV20-1
J: TRBJ2-3
CDR3: CSARSTGEADTQYF

V: TRBV4-1
J: TRBJ1-1
CDR3: CASSPREDTEAFF

V: TRBV14
J: TRBJ1-1
CDR3: CASSQALGVTEAFF

V: TRBV3-1
J: TRBJ2-1
CDR3: CASSQVWGIEQFF

V: TRBV20-1
J: TRBJ1-2
CDR3: CSARGQHYGYTF

V: TRBV12-3/TRBV12-4
J: TRBJ1-1
CDR3: CASTRPPPGGTEAFF

V: TRBV28
J: TRBJ2-5
CDR3: CASSWLAGQETQYF

V: TRBV28
J: TRBJ2-3
CDR3: CASSLGSSAGTDTQYF

V: TRBV3-1
J: TRBJ2-1
CDR3: CASSQELREGRWNEQFF

V: TRBV30
J: TRBJ1-1
CDR3: CAWSVRGAEAFF

V: TRBV28
J: TRBJ2-3
CDR3: CASSLPTSKDTQYF

V: TRBV19
J: TRBJ2-1
CDR3: CASSIGLTSGSYNEQFF

V: TRBV3-1
J: TRBJ2-7
CDR3: CASSQGRGDYEQYF

V: TRBV29-1
J: TRBJ2-1
CDR3: CSVEDGGLKQFF